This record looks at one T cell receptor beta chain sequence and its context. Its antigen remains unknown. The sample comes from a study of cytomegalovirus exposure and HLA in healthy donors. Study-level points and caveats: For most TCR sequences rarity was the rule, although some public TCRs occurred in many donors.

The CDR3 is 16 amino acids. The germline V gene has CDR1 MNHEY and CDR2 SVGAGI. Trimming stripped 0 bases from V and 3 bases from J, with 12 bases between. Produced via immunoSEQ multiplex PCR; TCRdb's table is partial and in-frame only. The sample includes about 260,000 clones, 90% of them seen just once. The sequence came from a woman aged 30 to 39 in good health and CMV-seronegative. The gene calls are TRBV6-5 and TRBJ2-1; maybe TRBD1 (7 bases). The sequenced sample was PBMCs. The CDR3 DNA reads TGTGCCAGCAGTTACTCCGCAGGGGGGATCTACAATGAGCAGTTCTTC. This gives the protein CASSYSAGGIYNEQFF.